The table lists the clone carrying this T cell receptor beta chain with a count of one. This same CDR3 is encoded by further DNA sequences in the sample. The source of the sample is a study of control samples from healthy donors and cancer patients. Germline CDR1 and CDR2: MNHEY and SVGAGI. This CDR3 spans 12 amino acids. J was trimmed by 5 bases and V by 8 bases; bases with no gene match: 2. Generated by immunoSEQ multiplex PCR, the TCRdb table keeps only in-frame clones and is missing some. Of roughly 150,000 clones in the sample, 93% were seen once. The sample comprised blood. The genes are TRBV6-5 and TRBJ2-1, with 8 bases aligning to TRBD1. The sequence was collected from a man aged 45-60 years in good health. Written as DNA, the CDR3 is TGTGCCAGCGGGACAGGTAACAATGAGCAGTTCTTC. Translated: CASGTGNNEQFF.